The 13 T cell receptor beta chains below all came from one sample that was sequenced in a study of blood T cell repertoires in COVID-19. Method: immunoSEQ multiplex PCR; TCRdb's copy keeps in-frame clones and lacks some. The sample has around 64,000 clones; about nine tenths are singletons. Sequencing was performed on peripheral blood. Receptors were obtained from a man aged 25-45 years with acute or convalescent COVID-19.

As DNA, the CDR3 is TGTGCCACCAGTGCAATAACCGGTACAGGGAGTAATTCGGTCAATGAGCAGTTCTTC. Translation gives CATSAITGTGSNSVNEQFF. This sequence joins TRBV24-1 and TRBJ2-1; TRBD1 might be the D (6 bases). Germline CDR1 reads KGHDR; CDR2 reads SFDVKD. Trimming took off 5 bases at V and 6 bases at J, with 28 bases between the two ends. The length of the CDR3 is 19 residues.

The chain couples TRBV3-1 (or the pseudogene TRBV3-2) to TRBJ1-1; 8 bases align to TRBD1. Losses at the gene ends were 4 bases for V and 0 bases for J; bases not matched to a gene: 7. This CDR3 contains 16 residues. CDR1 and CDR2 (germline): LGHDT, YNNKEL (reference sequence). The CDR3 spells CASSLQGGIMNTEAFF. The CDR3 DNA reads TGTGCCAGCAGCCTACAGGGGGGCATCATGAACACTGAAGCTTTCTTT.

The CDR3 DNA reads TGTGCCAGCAGCCACCCAACTAGCGGGGGAGGCACAGATACGCAGTATTTT. It is translated as CASSHPTSGGGTDTQYF. V gene TRBV3-1 (or the pseudogene TRBV3-2) combines with J gene TRBJ2-3, with 11 bases matching TRBD2. J was trimmed by 1 base and V by 3 bases; bases with no gene match: 6. The CDR3 contains 17 residues. Germline V lookup: CDR1 LGHDT, CDR2 YNNKEL (reference sequence).

The sample holds a few counts of this clone. The CDR3 region is CASSPSDSYGYTF. The DNA for the CDR3 is TGTGCCAGCTCACCTTCGGACAGCTATGGCTACACCTTC. V is TRBV18 and J is TRBJ1-2; maybe TRBD1 (6 bases). Per germline, CDR1 KGHSH and CDR2 LQKENI. With 3 bases removed from V and 4 bases from J, the gap between germline ends came to 9 bases. The CDR3 runs 13 residues.

The chain combines TRBV7-8 with TRBJ1-1; D ambiguous. CDR1 SGHVS and CDR2 FQNEAQ come from the germline V gene. The CDR3 spans 12 residues. The germline V and J ends were trimmed by 1 base and 7 bases, with 7 bases remaining between them. DNA of the CDR3: TGTGCCAGCAGCTTAGGGAGTGGTGAAGCTTTCTTT. Translation gives CASSLGSGEAFF.

The rearrangement links TRBV11-2 to TRBJ2-4; TRBD2 matches 7 bases. Germline CDR1 is SGHAT and CDR2 is FQNNGV. V lost 5 bases, J lost 8 bases, and 12 bases stayed unmatched. The CDR3 sequence is 15 residues long. Written as DNA, the CDR3 is TGTGCCAGCAGCCCGGGGGGTCGCAGGGAGGACATTCAGTACTTC. Its protein is CASSPGGRREDIQYF.

V gene TRBV30 combines with J gene TRBJ1-2; 9 nucleotides align to TRBD1. V trimming: 6 bases; J trimming: 13 bases; junction bases outside the gene matches: 12. The CDR3 runs to 12 residues. Per the germline V gene, CDR1 is GTSNPN and CDR2 is SVGIG (reference sequence). The DNA for the CDR3 is TGTGCCTGTTCACGGGGACAGGGAGTCCTCACCTTC. Encoded protein: CACSRGQGVLTF. The full variable domain, completed using reference TRBV30 and TRBJ1-2, is SQTIHQWPATLVQPVGSPLSLECTVEGTSNPNLYWYRQAAGRGLQLLFYSVGIGQISSEVPQNLSASRPQDRQFILSSKKLLLSDSGFYLCACSRGQGVLTFGSGTRLTVV.

This clone was seen only once. J is TRBJ1-1 and V is TRBV2; 7 bases are shared with TRBD1. Germline loops: CDR1 SNHLY, CDR2 FYNNEI. This CDR3 comprises 13 residues. V gave up 6 bases and J gave up 7 bases; unmatched junction bases: 8. Here the CDR3 reads CASSFIGTVEAFF. The CDR3 nucleotides read TGTGCCAGCAGCTTTATAGGGACAGTTGAAGCTTTCTTT.

The V and J genes are TRBV6-5 and TRBJ2-1; 10 bases are a match to TRBD2. Germline CDR1 reads MNHEY; CDR2 reads SVGAGI. The CDR3 has 15 residues. After removal of 7 bases from V and 7 bases from J, the junction contained 10 bases not matched to a gene. The CDR3 region has the DNA TGTGCCAGCATTCCAACTAGCGGGATTAGAAATGAGCAGTTCTTC. It specifies CASIPTSGIRNEQFF.

The rearrangement joins TRBV29-1 to TRBJ2-3, with D hard to call. With 4 bases removed from V and 0 bases from J, the gap between germline ends came to 8 bases. Germline V gene data show CDR1 as SQVTM and CDR2 as ANQGSEA. This CDR3 spans 13 amino acids. In nucleotides, the CDR3 is TGCAGCGTTGGGCTAGAGAGCACAGATACGCAGTATTTT. Amino acid sequence: CSVGLESTDTQYF.

Only a few counts were recorded for this clone. The chain recombines TRBV27 with TRBJ1-2, with TRBD1 identical over 12 bases. CDR1 and CDR2 from the germline V gene are MNHEY and SMNVEV (reference sequence). The CDR3 runs to 14 residues. With V trimmed by 6 bases and J by 5 bases, 4 bases remained unmatched. The CDR3 region is CASSGTGGPYGYTF. CDR3 bases: TGTGCCAGCAGCGGGACAGGGGGCCCATATGGCTACACCTTC.

The rearrangement uses TRBV19 and TRBJ2-2; TRBD1 matches 9 bases. The CDR3 sequence is 17 residues long. Germline V gene lookup returns CDR1 LNHDA and CDR2 SQIVND (reference sequence). V was clipped by 9 bases and J by 1 base; unmatched bases: 12. The CDR3 is CASRSSRTGVNTGELFF. The CDR3 nucleotides read TGTGCCAGCCGGAGCAGCCGGACAGGGGTGAACACCGGGGAGCTGTTTTTT.

The chain couples TRBV9 to TRBJ1-2; a possible D gene is TRBD1 (5 bases). V lost 3 bases and J lost 4, with 10 bases in between. Germline-derived CDR1 and CDR2 are SGDLS and YYNGEE. The CDR3 is 13 amino acids. The CDR3 DNA reads as TGTGCCAGCAGCGCAGGGATTAGCTATGGCTACACCTTC. It specifies CASSAGISYGYTF.